This TCR beta chain originates from a study of cytomegalovirus exposure and HLA in healthy donors. Findings of the study overall: Earlier analysis yielded a pattern in which most TCR beta V segments were productive about 90% or about 30% of the time. Overall, under 200 TCR beta chains were annotated as cytomegalovirus-associated. Later, an analysis found that common viral pathogens appeared to be linked with several of the most significant clusters.

The PCR made use of 60 Vbeta and 13 Jbeta primers. TCRdb keeps only in-frame clones here, not all; method: immunoSEQ multiplex PCR. The data hold about 160,000 clones, with roughly 80% observed a single time. In regard to this clone: Its cognate antigen is unknown.

Healthy people donating bone marrow made up the donors. CDR1 is MDHEN, CDR2 SYDVKM, per germline. Germline trimming cut 2 bases from V and 7 bases from J; bases unmatched to any gene: 7. This CDR3 spans 16 amino acids. V and J are TRBV28 and TRBJ2-1, with 11 nucleotides matching TRBD1. The sample comprised PBMCs. This receptor was identified in a woman aged 45-59 years in good health and CMV-seronegative. In DNA form, the CDR3 reads TGTGCCAGCAGTTTAGAGCTGGGGACAGGGGGGAATGAGCAGTTCTTC. This encodes CASSLELGTGGNEQFF. The whole variable domain, remainder taken from reference TRBV28 and TRBJ2-1, is DVKVTQSSRYLVKRTGEKVFLECVQDMDHENMFWYRQDPGLGLRLIYFSYDVKMKEKGDIPEGYSVSREKKERFSLILESASTNQTSMYLCASSLELGTGGNEQFFGPGTRLTVL.